Listed below are T cell receptor beta chains from one sample, sequenced in a study of regulatory dendritic cells for organ transplantation. The repertoire was sequenced with immunoSEQ multiplex PCR; TCRdb's copy has only in-frame clones and lacks some. The sample includes 25,000 or so clones, 80% to 85% of them seen just once. The source material was naive CD4+ T cells from blood. These receptors originate from a human donor in good health. CDR3s include the opening cysteine and the closing phenylalanine or tryptophan. The D gene is left open where the match is weak. The size entry is marked missing in some rows and otherwise reads once, few, many or a size class.

J gene: TRBJ1-1; clone size: once; V gene: TRBV5-4; D gene: .; CDR3 protein: CASSDVGGTEAFF; CDR3 DNA: TGTGCCAGCAGCGACGTGGGGGGCACTGAAGCTTTCTTT
J gene: TRBJ2-3; clone size: .; V gene: TRBV9; D gene: TRBD2; CDR3 protein: CASSVGIAGDGTDTQYF; CDR3 DNA: TGTGCCAGCAGCGTAGGAATAGCGGGGGATGGCACAGATACGCAGTATTTT
J gene: TRBJ1-5; clone size: once; V gene: TRBV2; D gene: .; CDR3 protein: CASTRSGTYSNQPQHF; CDR3 DNA: TGTGCCAGCACTCGAAGCGGAACATATAGCAATCAGCCCCAGCATTTT
J gene: TRBJ2-7; clone size: .; V gene: TRBV21-1; D gene: .; CDR3 protein: CASSKKGTGVSYEQYF; CDR3 DNA: TGTGCCAGCAGCAAAAAGGGGACAGGGGTTTCCTACGAGCAGTACTTC
J gene: TRBJ2-1; clone size: .; V gene: TRBV27; D gene: .; CDR3 protein: CASATGTPIHEQFF; CDR3 DNA: TGTGCCAGCGCGACCGGGACACCGATCCATGAGCAGTTCTTC
J gene: TRBJ1-1; clone size: .; V gene: TRBV5-1; D gene: .; CDR3 protein: CASSVEGGMNTEAFF; CDR3 DNA: TGCGCCAGCAGCGTAGAGGGGGGGATGAACACTGAAGCTTTCTTT
J gene: TRBJ1-2; clone size: .; V gene: TRBV11-3; D gene: TRBD1; CDR3 protein: CASSLDYRGGGYTF; CDR3 DNA: TGTGCCAGCAGCTTAGATTACAGGGGAGGTGGCTACACCTTC
J gene: TRBJ1-5; clone size: few; V gene: TRBV7-9; D gene: TRBD1; CDR3 protein: CASSRWTGEGNQPQHF; CDR3 DNA: TGTGCCAGCAGCCGATGGACAGGGGAGGGCAATCAGCCCCAGCATTTT
J gene: TRBJ1-1; clone size: .; V gene: TRBV6-5; D gene: TRBD1; CDR3 protein: CASSSRGQNTEAFF; CDR3 DNA: TGTGCCAGCAGTTCCAGGGGGCAAAACACTGAAGCTTTCTTT
J gene: TRBJ2-3; clone size: .; V gene: TRBV21-1; D gene: .; CDR3 protein: CASSKQYRTDTQYF; CDR3 DNA: TGTGCCAGCAGCAAACAGTACCGCACAGATACGCAGTATTTT
J gene: TRBJ1-1; clone size: .; V gene: TRBV6-6; D gene: .; CDR3 protein: CASSLTSNTEAFF; CDR3 DNA: TGTGCCAGCAGCCTTACATCGAACACTGAAGCTTTCTTT
J gene: TRBJ2-3; clone size: .; V gene: TRBV7-9; D gene: .; CDR3 protein: CASSLARGLSDTQYF; CDR3 DNA: TGTGCCAGCAGCTTAGCGCGGGGCCTTTCGGATACGCAGTATTTT
J gene: TRBJ1-5; clone size: .; V gene: TRBV19; D gene: TRBD1; CDR3 protein: CASTPGGQDLGPRPQHF; CDR3 DNA: TGTGCCAGTACCCCAGGGGGGCAGGATCTTGGCCCTCGTCCGCAGCATTTT
J gene: TRBJ2-1; clone size: .; V gene: TRBV18; D gene: TRBD1; CDR3 protein: CASSRGQGAYNEQFF; CDR3 DNA: TGTGCCAGCTCACGCGGACAGGGGGCTTACAATGAGCAGTTCTTC
J gene: TRBJ1-5; clone size: .; V gene: TRBV2; D gene: .; CDR3 protein: CASSEVRGVSQPQHF; CDR3 DNA: TGTGCCAGCAGTGAAGTCCGGGGGGTAAGTCAGCCCCAGCATTTT
J gene: TRBJ2-7; clone size: .; V gene: TRBV10-3; D gene: TRBD1; CDR3 protein: CAISTGVTYEQYF; CDR3 DNA: TGTGCCATCAGTACAGGGGTTACCTACGAGCAGTACTTC
J gene: TRBJ1-1; clone size: .; V gene: TRBV4-2; D gene: .; CDR3 protein: CASSPIVSLNTEAFF; CDR3 DNA: TGTGCCAGCAGCCCCATCGTGAGCCTGAACACTGAAGCTTTCTTT
J gene: TRBJ1-2; clone size: .; V gene: TRBV2; D gene: .; CDR3 protein: CASSVTAQSYYGYTF; CDR3 DNA: TGTGCCAGCAGTGTAACAGCACAGTCTTATTATGGCTACACCTTC
J gene: TRBJ2-7; clone size: .; V gene: TRBV5-1; D gene: TRBD2; CDR3 protein: CASSLEGGGAREQYF; CDR3 DNA: TGCGCCAGCAGCTTGGAGGGCGGGGGGGCGAGAGAGCAGTACTTC
J gene: TRBJ1-6; clone size: .; V gene: TRBV5-1; D gene: .; CDR3 protein: CASTPGGTDYSPLHF; CDR3 DNA: TGCGCCAGCACCCCGGGGGGGACGGACTATTCACCCCTCCACTTT
J gene: TRBJ2-2; clone size: .; V gene: TRBV9; D gene: .; CDR3 protein: CASSVDRETSGLFF; CDR3 DNA: TGTGCCAGCAGCGTAGATAGGGAGACCTCGGGCCTGTTTTTT
J gene: TRBJ2-7; clone size: few; V gene: TRBV2; D gene: .; CDR3 protein: CASRYRELVNEQYF; CDR3 DNA: TGTGCCAGCAGGTACAGGGAACTCGTAAACGAGCAGTACTTC
J gene: TRBJ1-1; clone size: .; V gene: TRBV5-1; D gene: TRBD1; CDR3 protein: CASRITGDTEAFF; CDR3 DNA: TGCGCCAGCAGAATTACAGGGGATACTGAAGCTTTCTTT
J gene: TRBJ1-3; clone size: few; V gene: TRBV7-9; D gene: .; CDR3 protein: CASSARTSGSGNTIYF; CDR3 DNA: TGTGCCAGCAGCGCACGAACATCGGGCTCTGGAAACACCATATATTTT